The source of this T cell receptor (beta chain) is a study of T cell changes during pregnancy in multiple sclerosis. Germline CDR1 reads SGHTA; CDR2 reads FQGNSA. Trimming took 5 bases from V and 2 from J, leaving 10 bases between them. CDR3 length: 14 residues. Sequencing was performed with immunoSEQ multiplex PCR; in TCRdb, only in-frame clones are kept and a portion is missing. Here the sample spans fewer than 90,000 clones, about 94% being singletons. This rearrangement joins TRBV7-2 to TRBJ1-3, with a weak D call TRBD1 (6 bases). The TCR originated in a female donor in good health, enrolled as a control in a pregnancy study. This specimen was peripheral blood, taken after pregnancy. CDR3 residues: CASSQGSPGNTIYF. The CDR3 DNA follows: TGTGCCAGCAGCCAGGGGAGCCCTGGAAACACCATATATTTT.